This TCR beta chain was observed in a study of vaccination and CD4 T cells after COVID-19. The overall study: A positive SARS-CoV-2 nasal swab PCR result was recorded for each convalescent patient; about 9 were mild and one severe. Overlapping peptides of the spike proteins of SARS-CoV-2, HCoV-NL63, HCoV-OC43 and HCoV-229E were used for cell stimulation.

The Oncomine TCR Beta short-read assay sequenced DNA from cultured CD4+ T cells. TCRdb re-called the PCR reads with MiXCR, one entry per CDR3 protein. The sample has 13,000 or so distinct CDR3 sequences, around 43% seen once. Comment on this clonotype: The antigen is undetermined.

CDR1 and CDR2 from the germline V gene are SGHAT and FQNNGV. V was cut by 5 bases and J by 0 bases, with 13 bases left in between. The CDR3 covers 15 residues. Treatment denoted: roughly 10-day PBMC culture with coronavirus spike peptide pools or control peptides (ViraFEST assay). Sequenced input: CD4+ T cells from blood, cultured in vitro. This chain joins TRBV11-2 and TRBJ1-1; D call uncertain. The sequence was obtained from a human donor who had recovered from COVID-19. The CDR3 region has the DNA TGTGCCAGCAGCCTCCTACGGGATATGAACACTGAAGCTTTCTTT. Amino acids: CASSLLRDMNTEAFF.